This T cell receptor beta chain was identified in a study of OX40 agonist ivuxolimab in advanced cancers. Background on the study: Administration of intravenous ivuxolimab to patients occurred every 2 weeks at 0.01 to 10 mg/kg.

The repertoire was sequenced with immunoSEQ multiplex PCR; TCRdb's copy has only in-frame clones and lacks some. The sample includes about 25,000 clones, 60% to 85% of them seen just once. J lost 11 bases, V lost 2 bases, and 8 bases had no gene match. Germline CDR1 reads SEHNR; CDR2 reads FQNEAQ (reference sequence). The CDR3 has 14 residues. Patients were ineligible given autoimmune disease history or systemic immunosuppression. Sequencing used CD4+ or CD8+ T cells sorted from blood, obtained in a trial of the OX40 agonist ivuxolimab. J is TRBJ1-4 and V is TRBV7-9; 7 bases line up with TRBD1. The origin of this receptor is an adult with an advanced solid tumor such as melanoma, head and neck, liver or kidney cancer. The CDR3 nucleotides are TGTGCCAGCAGCTTAACCCAGGGGGGGACGAAACTGTTTTTT. It codes for CASSLTQGGTKLFF.